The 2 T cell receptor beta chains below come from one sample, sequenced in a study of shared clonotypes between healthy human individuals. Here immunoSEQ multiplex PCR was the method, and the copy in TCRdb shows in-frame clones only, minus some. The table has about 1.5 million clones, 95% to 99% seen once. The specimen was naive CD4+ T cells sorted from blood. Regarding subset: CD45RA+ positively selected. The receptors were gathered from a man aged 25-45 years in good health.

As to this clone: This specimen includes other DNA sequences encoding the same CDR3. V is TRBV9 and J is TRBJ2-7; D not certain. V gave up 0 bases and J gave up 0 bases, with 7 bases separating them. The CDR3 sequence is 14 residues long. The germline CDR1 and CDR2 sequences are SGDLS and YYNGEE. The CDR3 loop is CASSVGSVSYEQYF. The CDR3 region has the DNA TGTGCCAGCAGCGTAGGATCCGTCTCCTACGAGCAGTACTTC. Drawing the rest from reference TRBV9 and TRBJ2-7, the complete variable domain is DSGVTQTPKHLITATGQRVTLRCSPRSGDLSVYWYQQSLDQGLQFLIQYYNGEERAKGNILERFSAQQFPDLHSELNLSSLELGDSALYFCASSVGSVSYEQYFGPGTRLTVT.

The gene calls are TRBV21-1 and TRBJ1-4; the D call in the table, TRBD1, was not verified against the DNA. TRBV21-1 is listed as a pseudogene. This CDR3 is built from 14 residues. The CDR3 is CASTDRGTNEKLFF. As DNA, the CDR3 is TGTGCCAGCACCGACAGGGGAACTAATGAAAAACTGTTTTTT.